These 21 T cell receptor beta chains share one sample of origin, sequenced in a study of blood T cell repertoires in COVID-19. Profiling relied on immunoSEQ multiplex PCR, and the TCRdb table lists in-frame clones only, not all of them. The table lists some 340,000 clones, 83% of them singletons, with 5.1% in the top ten. Source material: PBMCs or T cells enriched from blood (not recorded which). Every receptor here comes from a woman in her fifties or sixties who had recovered from COVID-19.

This rearrangement joins TRBV5-1 to TRBJ1-3; D gene ambiguous. Trimming pared 4 bases from V and 4 bases from J, leaving 12 bases between. Germline CDR1 SGHRS, CDR2 YFSETQ. CDR3 length: 14 amino acids. The CDR3 is CASSLGYEGNTIYF. CDR3 DNA: TGCGCCAGCAGCCTAGGCTATGAGGGAAACACCATATATTTT. Looking up the rest from reference TRBV5-1 and TRBJ1-3 gives the full variable domain: KAGVTQTPRYLIKTRGQQVTLSCSPISGHRSVSWYQQTPGQGLQFLFEYFSETQRNKGNFPGRFSGRQFSNSRSEMNVSTLELGDSALYLCASSLGYEGNTIYFGEGSWLTVV.

The chain joins TRBV7-8 to TRBJ1-3, with 7 bases that match TRBD1. V shed 1 base and J 0 bases; nucleotides not matched to a gene: 6. The germline gives CDR1 SGHVS, CDR2 FQNEAQ. The CDR3 sequence is 17 residues long. For the CDR3, the DNA is TGTGCCAGCAGCTTAGGAGTCGGGACAGACTCTGGAAACACCATATATTTT. Its translation is CASSLGVGTDSGNTIYF.

This chain joins TRBV2 and TRBJ2-7, with D unresolved. Germline V gene lookup returns CDR1 SNHLY and CDR2 FYNNEI. Between the trimmed V and J ends, which lost 2 bases and 5 bases, there was a span of 16 bases. The CDR3 sequence is 15 residues long. For the CDR3, the DNA is TGTGCCAGCAGTGAACGGCTATCCCGAGGCGACGAGCAGTACTTC. The encoded protein is CASSERLSRGDEQYF.

The rearrangement uses TRBV5-1 and TRBJ1-6; TRBD1 matches 8 bases. There are 14 residues in the CDR3. Germline V gene lookup returns CDR1 SGHRS and CDR2 YFSETQ. The V segment lost 4 bases and the J segment 10 bases; nucleotides outside the gene matches: 7. The CDR3 region is CASSPQGAGSPLHF. CDR3 in DNA: TGCGCCAGCAGCCCGCAGGGGGCTGGGTCACCCCTCCACTTT.

The rearrangement joins TRBV7-2 to TRBJ1-3; 8 nucleotides line up with TRBD1. V gave up 5 bases and J gave up 2 bases; unmatched junction bases: 5. Germline CDR1 reads SGHTA; CDR2 reads FQGNSA. This CDR3 region has 15 residues. The CDR3 sequence: CASSPTDRAGNTIYF. Written as DNA, the CDR3 is TGTGCCAGCAGCCCTACGGACAGGGCTGGAAACACCATATATTTT. Drawing the rest from reference TRBV7-2 and TRBJ1-3, the complete variable domain is GAGVSQSPSNKVTEKGKDVELRCDPISGHTALYWYRQSLGQGLEFLIYFQGNSAPDKSGLPSDRFSAERTGGSVSTLTIQRTQQEDSAVYLCASSPTDRAGNTIYFGEGSWLTVV.

The rearrangement uses TRBV4-2 and TRBJ2-3; 10 nucleotides match TRBD2. The germline V gene encodes CDR1 LGHNA and CDR2 YNFKEQ. The V gene end was trimmed by 2 bases and the J gene end by 5 bases; junction bases not matched to a gene: 7. The CDR3 is 16 residues long. The CDR3 spells CASSQQRGGQQDTQYF. Here the CDR3 DNA reads TGTGCCAGCAGCCAACAGCGGGGGGGCCAGCAAGATACGCAGTATTTT.

CDR3 bases: TGTGCCAGCAGCCATTTCGGACTAGCGGCCCAAGAGACCCAGTACTTC. Translated, it gives CASSHFGLAAQETQYF. V and J are TRBV14 and TRBJ2-5, with TRBD2 identical over 10 bases. The CDR3 is 16 residues long. CDR1 SGHDN and CDR2 FVKESK come from the germline V gene. With 3 bases clipped from V and 1 base from J, the junction kept 5 bases outside the gene matches.

This chain uses TRBV6-6 with TRBJ2-1; no clear D. CDR3 length: 12 residues. Germline CDR1 MNHNY, CDR2 SVGAGI (reference sequence). V was clipped by 0 bases and J by 10 bases, with 7 bases between them. CDR3 DNA: TGTGCCAGCAGTTACTCGCCAGGCGAGCAGTTCTTC. Its protein is CASSYSPGEQFF.

This clone has just one count. V gene TRBV5-6 combines with J gene TRBJ1-2, with D unclear. Trimming took off 1 base at V and 7 bases at J, with 11 bases between the two ends. Germline V CDR1 and CDR2: SGHDT, YYEEEE. The CDR3 totals 13 residues. DNA for the CDR3: TGTGCCAGCAGCTTGTATCCTTTCGGTGGCTACACCTTC. It codes for CASSLYPFGGYTF.

V gene TRBV9 combines with J gene TRBJ1-6; TRBD1 is a possible D gene (6 bases). The CDR3 consists of 14 residues. The germline V and J ends were trimmed by 0 bases and 10 bases, with 11 bases remaining between them. Germline V gene lookup returns CDR1 SGDLS and CDR2 YYNGEE. The DNA for the CDR3 is TGTGCCAGCAGCGTAGAAGGGGGTGGGTCACCCCTCCACTTT. Translated: CASSVEGGGSPLHF.

The chain links TRBV7-8 to TRBJ2-2; D not certain. Germline CDR1 and CDR2: SGHVS and FQNEAQ. V was cut by 3 bases and J by 4 bases, with 6 bases left in between. The CDR3 sequence is 13 residues long. The CDR3 DNA follows: TGTGCCAGCAGCTTCCTGAGCACCGGGGAGCTGTTTTTT. Protein product: CASSFLSTGELFF.

The V gene is TRBV3-1 (or the pseudogene TRBV3-2), the J gene TRBJ2-3; tentatively, D is TRBD1 (5 bases). Between the trimmed V and J ends, which lost 6 bases and 0 bases, there was a span of 10 bases. The CDR3 loop spans 14 amino acids. The germline V gene encodes CDR1 LGHDT and CDR2 YNNKEL (reference sequence). As DNA, the CDR3 is TGTGCCAGCAGATACAGGCCTAGCACAGATACGCAGTATTTT. Translating it yields CASRYRPSTDTQYF.

The chain uses TRBV4-3 and TRBJ2-1, with TRBD2 matching 8 bases. Germline V gene sequence: CDR1 LGHNA, CDR2 YSLEER. Losses at the gene ends were 1 base for V and 3 bases for J; bases not matched to a gene: 8. The CDR3 contains 17 residues. The CDR3, as DNA: TGCGCCAGCAGCCAAGTGCTAGGGAGCGGGGGCTACAATGAGCAGTTCTTC. Translation: CASSQVLGSGGYNEQFF.

The rearrangement links TRBV5-5 to TRBJ1-1, with 11 bases fitting TRBD1. Germline V gene lookup returns CDR1 SGHKS and CDR2 YYEKEE (reference sequence). CDR3 length: 18 residues. J gave up 0 bases and V 3 bases, and 10 bases lay outside the gene matches. The CDR3 nucleotides read TGTGCCAGCAGCTCATCGGACAGGGGGCGGACTATGAACACTGAAGCTTTCTTT. This encodes CASSSSDRGRTMNTEAFF.

This sequence joins TRBV11-2 and TRBJ2-1; 13 nucleotides line up with TRBD2. This CDR3 contains 16 residues. Trimming at V came to 5 bases and at J to 5 bases, leaving 6 bases not matched to a gene. The germline V gene has CDR1 SGHAT and CDR2 FQNNGV. The CDR3, as DNA: TGTGCCAGCAGCAAGGGACTAGCGGGGCTTAACAATGAGCAGTTCTTC. This gives the protein CASSKGLAGLNNEQFF.

This clone has just a few counts. The chain links TRBV7-2 to TRBJ1-5; a weak D match, TRBD1 (5 bases). Germline assignment: CDR1 SGHTA and CDR2 FQGNSA. The CDR3 has 15 residues. The ends were cut back, 5 bases at V and 0 bases at J, with 11 bases in the middle. The CDR3 nucleotides are TGTGCCAGCAGCCCCTCCCAGGGTAGCAATCAGCCCCAGCATTTT. It translates to CASSPSQGSNQPQHF.

Concerning this clone itself: One end of the junction fails to match germline, which may point to a read error. The CDR3 loop reads CASSIDGGDTEAFF. CDR3 coding DNA: TGTGCCAGCAGCATAGATGGGGGGGACACTGAAGCTTTCTTT. The rearrangement joins TRBV11-3 to TRBJ1-1, with a weak D call TRBD1 (5 bases). CDR1 and CDR2 (germline): SGHNT, YENEEA. This CDR3 region has 14 residues.

This rearrangement joins TRBV30 to TRBJ1-1; D call uncertain. This CDR3 is built from 13 residues. The germline V gene encodes CDR1 GTSNPN and CDR2 SVGIG (reference sequence). V was pared by 3 bases and J by 0 bases, with 8 bases between. This CDR3 is CAWRAGVNTEAFF. The DNA of the CDR3 is TGTGCCTGGAGGGCGGGAGTGAACACTGAAGCTTTCTTT.

This clone was counted only a few times. In DNA, the CDR3 is TGTGCCTGGAGTCGGGAACTCACCGGGGAGCTGTTTTTT. This encodes CAWSRELTGELFF. The rearrangement joins TRBV30 to TRBJ2-2; D is possibly TRBD2 (5 bases). Between the trimmed V and J ends, which lost 2 bases and 4 bases, there was a span of 8 bases. The CDR3 has 13 amino acids. Germline values: CDR1 GTSNPN, CDR2 SVGIG (reference sequence).

The V and J genes are TRBV19 and TRBJ1-5; D uncertain. Germline V CDR1 and CDR2: LNHDA, SQIVND (reference sequence). The CDR3 has 12 amino acids. V lost 5 bases and J 4 bases, leaving 6 bases between the germline ends. The CDR3 DNA is TGTGCCAGTAGTTCAGGAAATCAGCCCCAGCATTTT. Protein: CASSSGNQPQHF.

This rearrangement joins TRBV4-1 to TRBJ2-7, with 8 positions matching TRBD2. This CDR3 spans 17 amino acids. Trimming cost V 0 bases and J 1 base; bases outside gene matches: 8. Germline values: CDR1 MGHRA, CDR2 YSYEKL. In nucleotides, the CDR3 is TGCGCCAGCAGCCAAGATGCACCGGGACTAGTTTCCTACGAGCAGTACTTC. This translates into CASSQDAPGLVSYEQYF.